The 15 T cell receptor beta chains listed next were all sequenced from one sample in a study of a mutant IDH1 vaccine in newly diagnosed glioma (TCRdb year 2021). The library was prepared using the immunoSEQ multiplex PCR assay. TCRdb's version of the immuneACCESS table is confined to in-frame rearrangements and falls short of the full clone set. An unresolved V gene accounts for under half of the shortfall where checked; the remainder is of unknown origin. The sample table shows approximately 44,000 clones, and around 78% are seen once. Clones ranked in the top ten supply 9% to 15% of the sample. The sample's time point label, in plain terms: week 35, safety follow-up. Every vaccine dose consisted of 300 ug of a 20-mer mutant IDH1 peptide in Montanide, administered subcutaneously together with topical imiquimod. Their cognate antigens are unknown. Sequenced material: PBMCs, taken from a glioma patient whose treatment included an IDH1 peptide vaccine. The receptors derive from a man aged 40-49 years with glioma.

CDR3 in amino acids: CASSLAAQSGNTIYF. CDR3 nucleotides: TGCGCCAGCAGCTTGGCCGCACAATCTGGAAACACCATATATTTT. The chain links TRBV5-1 to TRBJ1-3; D gene uncertain. CDR3 length: 15 residues. Trimming took off 0 bases at V and 1 base at J, with 8 bases between the two ends. Per the germline V gene, CDR1 is SGHRS and CDR2 is YFSETQ.

The genes are TRBV10-1 and TRBJ2-1; perhaps TRBD1 as D (6 bases). The CDR3 is made up of 15 amino acids. From germline, CDR1 is WNHNN and CDR2 SYGVQD (reference sequence). The V gene lost 0 bases and the J gene lost 5 bases, with 11 bases spanning the gap. CDR3 nucleotide sequence: TGCGCCAGCAGTGAGTCTGGGACAAAAAACAATGAGCAGTTCTTC. Residues: CASSESGTKNNEQFF.

The chain joins TRBV13 to TRBJ2-5; D perhaps matches TRBD2 (6 bases). The DNA end is a closer match to TRBJ2-7, so the J assignment may be wrong. Germline assignment: CDR1 PRHDT and CDR2 FYEKMQ (reference sequence). This CDR3 has 20 amino acids. CDR3 sequence: CASSTLAWEAPGSSSYEQYF. CDR3 nucleotides: TGTGCCAGCAGCACCCTCGCGTGGGAGGCGCCCGGGAGTAGCTCCTACGAGCAGTACTTC.

In DNA, the CDR3 is TGCGCCAGCAGCCAAGACGACAGGGGGGGCGAGCAGTACGTC. The encoded protein is CASSQDDRGGEQYV. The chain has TRBV4-1 and TRBJ2-7; 9 positions match TRBD1. The CDR3 loop spans 14 amino acids. CDR1 and CDR2 (germline): MGHRA, YSYEKL. Trimming at V came to 0 bases and at J to 6 bases, leaving 3 bases not matched to a gene.

The rearrangement uses TRBV9 and TRBJ2-5; TRBD2 matches 7 bases. The CDR3 covers 17 residues. Germline V gene lookup returns CDR1 SGDLS and CDR2 YYNGEE. V lost 0 bases to trimming and J lost 2 bases; unmatched junction nucleotides: 10. CDR3 nucleotide sequence: TGTGCCAGCAGCGTAGAGGGTTGGGGAGGGAAACAAGAGACCCAGTACTTC. Encoded protein: CASSVEGWGGKQETQYF.

The chain links TRBV29-1 to TRBJ2-2; D is uncertain. Trimming left V 5 bases short and J 4 bases short, with 11 bases between. This CDR3 region has 13 residues. Germline V gene lookup returns CDR1 SQVTM and CDR2 ANQGSEA. The CDR3 loop reads CSVSHGATGELFF. CDR3 bases: TGCAGCGTTTCTCACGGAGCCACCGGGGAGCTGTTTTTT.

The chain has TRBV29-1 and TRBJ2-1; 8 nucleotides agree with TRBD2. Germline CDR1 reads SQVTM; CDR2 reads ANQGSEA. The J segment lost 1 base and the V segment lost 5 bases, leaving 4 bases of the junction unmatched. The CDR3 is 14 residues long. This chain's CDR3 is CSVSGSESYNEQFF. The CDR3 bases are TGCAGCGTTAGCGGGAGTGAATCCTACAATGAGCAGTTCTTC.

This clone was detected only a few times. The rearrangement joins TRBV19 to TRBJ1-5; D is perhaps TRBD1 (6 bases). Germline V gene lookup returns CDR1 LNHDA and CDR2 SQIVND (reference sequence). This CDR3 spans 16 amino acids. V was clipped by 7 bases and J by 4 bases, with 20 bases between them. This chain's CDR3 is CASTHGKDRTNQPQHF. The CDR3, as DNA: TGTGCCAGTACCCATGGGAAGGACAGAACTAATCAGCCCCAGCATTTT.

The V gene is TRBV5-4, the J gene TRBJ2-3; possibly TRBD1 for D (5 bases). Germline lookup yields CDR1 SGHNT and CDR2 YYREEE (reference sequence). The CDR3 consists of 14 residues. V was shortened by 4 bases and J by 2 bases, with 11 bases between the two germline ends. CDR3 nucleotides: TGTGCCAGCAGCAACGTAGGGGTCACAGATACGCAGTATTTT. This sequence encodes CASSNVGVTDTQYF.

This chain joins TRBV7-9 and TRBJ2-1, with 9 nucleotides matching TRBD1. Germline trimming cut 7 bases from V and 8 bases from J; bases unmatched to any gene: 12. CDR1 is SEHNR, CDR2 FQNEAQ, per germline (reference sequence). This CDR3 contains 15 residues. The CDR3, as DNA: TGTGCCAGCACCACTACCGGGACAGGGTGGCATGAGCAGTTCTTC. Amino acid sequence: CASTTTGTGWHEQFF.

The chain employs TRBV10-1 and TRBJ2-3, with 13 bases matching TRBD2. The CDR3 has 19 residues. The germline gives CDR1 WNHNN, CDR2 SYGVQD (reference sequence). J lost 0 bases, V lost 4 bases, and 10 bases had no gene match. For the CDR3, the DNA is TGCGCCAGCAGTGGCCCGACTAGCGGGGGGACGGTGAGCACAGATACGCAGTATTTT. Its translation: CASSGPTSGGTVSTDTQYF.

The chain recombines TRBV11-2 with TRBJ1-3; the match to TRBD1 covers 10 bases. Germline V gives CDR1 SGHAT, CDR2 FQNNGV. This CDR3 has 19 amino acids. The V segment lost 1 base and the J segment 0 bases; nucleotides outside the gene matches: 9. This CDR3 is CASSLGFRDRGLSGNTIYF. The CDR3 coding sequence is TGTGCCAGCAGCTTAGGGTTCCGGGACAGGGGTCTCTCTGGAAACACCATATATTTT.

This clone was picked up many times. The chain carries TRBV4-1 and TRBJ2-2, with TRBD1 as a possible D gene (6 bases). V gave up 0 bases and J gave up 2 bases, with 10 bases separating them. CDR1 and CDR2 (germline): MGHRA, YSYEKL. The CDR3 is 16 residues long. CDR3 nucleotides: TGCGCCAGCAGCCAAGAACAGGGCTACAACACCGGGGAGCTGTTTTTT. The encoded protein is CASSQEQGYNTGELFF.

The CDR3 bases are TGTGCCAGCAGCCGAGGCCTTCAAGAGACCCAGTACTTC. It encodes CASSRGLQETQYF. The chain is built from TRBV6-5 and TRBJ2-5; no reliable D call. Germline loops: CDR1 MNHEY, CDR2 SVGAGI. The CDR3 has 13 residues. V was trimmed by 6 bases and J by 2 bases, leaving 10 bases between them.

The J gene is TRBJ1-1, the V gene TRBV19; the D is unclear. This CDR3 contains 13 residues. Trimming left V 6 bases short and J 4 bases short, with 12 bases between. The germline gives CDR1 LNHDA, CDR2 SQIVND (reference sequence). CDR3 DNA sequence: TGTGCCAGTAGCTCGGCTAGGCCCACTGAAGCTTTCTTT. It is translated as CASSSARPTEAFF.